This is a list of T cell receptor beta chains from one sample in a study of shared clonotypes between healthy human individuals. Sequenced by immunoSEQ multiplex PCR; TCRdb stores in-frame clones only, minus some. The table shows around 600,000 clones, with roughly 95% occurring only once. The specimen was naive CD8+ T cells sorted from blood. The receptors stem from a woman under 40 in good health. Each CDR3 is given with its conserved first and last residue. A D gene is named only where the DNA matches it firmly. Not every row has a clone size; where given, it reads once, few, many or a size class.

size	J	V	D	CDR3	DNA
-	TRBJ2-1	TRBV6-1	-	CASSEGRKSSYNEQFF	TGTGCCAGCAGTGAAGGGCGGAAGAGCTCCTACAATGAGCAGTTCTTC
-	TRBJ2-2	TRBV11-2	TRBD1	CASMLQGVDTGELFF	TGTGCCAGCATGCTACAGGGGGTGGACACCGGGGAGCTGTTTTTT
-	TRBJ1-5	TRBV6-5	-	CASSYLPRGANQPQHF	TGTGCCAGCAGTTACCTCCCGCGAGGGGCTAACCAGCCCCAGCATTTT
-	TRBJ2-7	TRBV28	TRBD1	CASTGTETYEQYF	TGTGCCAGCACCGGGACAGAGACCTACGAGCAGTACTTC
-	TRBJ1-2	TRBV27	-	CASSLGTNYGYTF	TGTGCCAGCAGCCTGGGCACCAACTATGGCTACACCTTC
-	TRBJ2-7	TRBV9	TRBD1	CASSANTGTETYEQYF	TGTGCCAGCAGCGCTAACACCGGGACAGAGACATACGAGCAGTACTTC
-	TRBJ2-7	TRBV5-6	-	CASSKATGSDEQYF	TGTGCCAGCAGCAAGGCGACAGGATCGGACGAGCAGTACTTC
once	TRBJ2-2	TRBV7-2	TRBD2	CASIIPGRGGTGELFF	TGTGCCAGCATAATCCCCGGTCGGGGGGGCACCGGGGAGCTGTTTTTT
-	TRBJ2-7	TRBV28	TRBD2	CASSLTGLVHEQYF	TGTGCCAGCAGTTTAACGGGACTAGTCCACGAGCAGTACTTC
-	TRBJ2-2	TRBV28	-	CASGRPWNTGELFF	TGTGCCAGCGGGAGGCCATGGAACACCGGGGAGCTGTTTTTT
-	TRBJ1-2	TRBV28	-	CASSWGAIRGYTF	TGTGCCAGCAGCTGGGGGGCGATTCGGGGCTACACCTTC
-	TRBJ2-1	TRBV5-6	TRBD2	CASLDGAGGRYGEQFF	TGTGCCAGCCTGGATGGAGCGGGAGGTCGGTACGGTGAGCAGTTCTTC
-	TRBJ2-1	TRBV4-2	TRBD2	CASSQEGIAGAFHNEQFF	TGTGCCAGCAGCCAAGAGGGAATAGCGGGAGCCTTCCACAATGAGCAGTTCTTC
-	TRBJ2-7	TRBV6-5	TRBD1	CASSWGPGQGNLEQYF	TGTGCCAGCAGTTGGGGGCCGGGACAGGGAAACCTGGAGCAGTACTTC
-	TRBJ1-5	TRBV28	-	CASRTEYSNQPQHF	TGTGCCAGCAGGACAGAATATAGCAATCAGCCCCAGCATTTT
-	TRBJ2-7	TRBV28	-	CASSLTTPYEQYF	TGTGCCAGCAGTTTAACTACCCCCTACGAGCAGTACTTC
-	TRBJ2-7	TRBV11-3	-	CASSLDRTATYEQYF	TGTGCCAGCAGCTTAGATCGGACAGCCACCTACGAGCAGTACTTC
-	TRBJ1-2	TRBV28	-	CASSFVVDGYTF	TGTGCCAGCAGTTTCGTTGTAGATGGCTACACCTTC
-	TRBJ2-7	TRBV27	-	CASSLISGSGGHEQYF	TGTGCCAGCAGTTTAATCTCGGGAAGCGGCGGCCACGAGCAGTACTTC
-	TRBJ1-4	TRBV19	TRBD1	CASSPGTGEKLFF	TGTGCCAGTAGTCCGGGGACAGGCGAAAAACTGTTTTTT
-	TRBJ2-7	TRBV25-1	-	CASSDSGTRSYEQYF	TGTGCCAGCTCCGATTCCGGGACACGCTCCTACGAGCAGTACTTC
-	TRBJ1-4	TRBV7-8	-	CASSLLRSEKLFF	TGTGCCAGCAGCTTACTACGAAGCGAAAAACTGTTTTTT
-	TRBJ1-5	TRBV7-9	TRBD1	CASSLGQGYGNQPQHF	TGTGCCAGCAGCTTAGGACAGGGGTATGGCAATCAGCCCCAGCATTTT
-	TRBJ2-7	TRBV27	-	CASSQGHEQYF	TGTGCCAGCAGTCAGGGGCACGAGCAGTACTTC